This T cell receptor beta chain was captured in a study of blood T cell repertoires in COVID-19. The CDR3 runs 18 residues. Germline V lookup: CDR1 LNHDA, CDR2 SQIVND (reference sequence). Trimming took 4 bases from V and 9 from J; bases not matched to a gene: 14. Assay used: immunoSEQ multiplex PCR; TCRdb lists only in-frame clones, some missing. The sample includes 200,000 to 250,000 clones, roughly 88% of them seen just once. The sequencing input was PBMCs or T cells enriched from blood (not recorded which). The chain is built from TRBV19 and TRBJ2-1, with 14 bases identical to TRBD2. This receptor was identified in a woman in her twenties or thirties who had been exposed to COVID-19. The CDR3 sequence: CASSTWLGTSGSFGEQFF. CDR3 coding DNA: TGTGCCAGTAGTACTTGGCTGGGGACTAGCGGGAGTTTTGGTGAGCAGTTCTTC.